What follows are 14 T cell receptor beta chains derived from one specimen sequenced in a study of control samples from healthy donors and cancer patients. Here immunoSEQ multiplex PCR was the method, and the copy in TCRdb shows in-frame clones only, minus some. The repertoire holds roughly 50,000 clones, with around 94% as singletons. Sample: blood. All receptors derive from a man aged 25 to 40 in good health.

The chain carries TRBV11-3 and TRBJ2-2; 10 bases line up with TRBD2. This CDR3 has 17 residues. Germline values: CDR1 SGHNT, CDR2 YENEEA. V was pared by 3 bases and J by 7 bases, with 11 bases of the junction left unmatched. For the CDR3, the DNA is TGTGCCAGCAGCTTTATGAGCGGGGGGGCCTCCCACGGGGAGCTGTTTTTT. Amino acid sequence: CASSFMSGGASHGELFF.

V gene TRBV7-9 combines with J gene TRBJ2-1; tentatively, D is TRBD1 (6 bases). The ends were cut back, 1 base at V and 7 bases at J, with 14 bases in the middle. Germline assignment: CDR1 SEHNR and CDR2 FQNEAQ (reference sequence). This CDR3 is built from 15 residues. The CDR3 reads CASSLVSGVENEQFF. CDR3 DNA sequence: TGTGCCAGCAGCTTAGTATCAGGGGTGGAGAATGAGCAGTTCTTC.

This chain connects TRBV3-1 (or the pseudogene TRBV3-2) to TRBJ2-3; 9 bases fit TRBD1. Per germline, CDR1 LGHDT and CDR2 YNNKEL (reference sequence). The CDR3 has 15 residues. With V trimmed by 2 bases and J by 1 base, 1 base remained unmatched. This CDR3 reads CASSQRQGGTDTQYF. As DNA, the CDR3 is TGTGCCAGCAGCCAACGACAGGGGGGCACAGATACGCAGTATTTT.

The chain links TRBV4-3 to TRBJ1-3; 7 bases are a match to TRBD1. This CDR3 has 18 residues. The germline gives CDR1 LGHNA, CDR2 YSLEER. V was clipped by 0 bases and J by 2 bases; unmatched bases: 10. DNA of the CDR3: TGCGCCAGCAGCCAAGATCTTCAACAGGGGAGACCTGGAAACACCATATATTTT. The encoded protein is CASSQDLQQGRPGNTIYF.

CDR3 sequence reads: CASSLILAGGEQYF. CDR3 coding DNA: TGTGCCAGCAGCTTAATACTCGCCGGGGGCGAGCAGTACTTC. This sequence joins TRBV7-2 and TRBJ2-7; TRBD2 might be the D (6 bases). Trimming took 2 bases from V and 6 from J, leaving 14 bases between them. Germline V gene sequence: CDR1 SGHTA, CDR2 FQGNSA. The CDR3 length is 14 residues.

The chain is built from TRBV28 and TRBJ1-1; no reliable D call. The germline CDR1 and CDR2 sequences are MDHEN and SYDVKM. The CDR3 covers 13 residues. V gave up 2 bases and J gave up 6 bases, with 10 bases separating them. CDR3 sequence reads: CASSLLQRAEAFF. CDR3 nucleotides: TGTGCCAGCAGTTTACTGCAGAGGGCTGAAGCTTTCTTT. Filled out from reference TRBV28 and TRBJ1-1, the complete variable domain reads DVKVTQSSRYLVKRTGEKVFLECVQDMDHENMFWYRQDPGLGLRLIYFSYDVKMKEKGDIPEGYSVSREKKERFSLILESASTNQTSMYLCASSLLQRAEAFFGQGTRLTVV.

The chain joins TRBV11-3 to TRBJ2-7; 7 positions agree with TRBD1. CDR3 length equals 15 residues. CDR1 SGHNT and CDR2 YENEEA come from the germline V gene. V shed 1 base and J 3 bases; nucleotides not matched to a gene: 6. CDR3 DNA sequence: TGTGCCAGCAGCTTAGGGCGGCAGGGGGACTACGAGCAGTACTTC. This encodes CASSLGRQGDYEQYF.

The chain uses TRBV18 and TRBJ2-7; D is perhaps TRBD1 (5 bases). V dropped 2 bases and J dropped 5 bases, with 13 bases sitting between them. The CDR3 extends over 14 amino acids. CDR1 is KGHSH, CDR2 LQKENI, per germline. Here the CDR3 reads CASSPYSREDEQYF. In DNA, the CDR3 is TGTGCCAGCTCACCATACAGCAGGGAAGACGAGCAGTACTTC. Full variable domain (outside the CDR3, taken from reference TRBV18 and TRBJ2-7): NAGVMQNPRHLVRRRGQEARLRCSPMKGHSHVYWYRQLPEEGLKFMVYLQKENIIDESGMPKERFSAEFPKEGPSILRIQQVVRGDSAAYFCASSPYSREDEQYFGPGTRLTVT.

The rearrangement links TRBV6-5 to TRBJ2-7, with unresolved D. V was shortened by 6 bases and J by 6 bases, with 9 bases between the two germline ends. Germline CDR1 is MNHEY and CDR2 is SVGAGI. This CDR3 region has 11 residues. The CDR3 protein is CASSTPGEQYF. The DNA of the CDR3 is TGTGCCAGCAGCACCCCCGGCGAGCAGTACTTC.

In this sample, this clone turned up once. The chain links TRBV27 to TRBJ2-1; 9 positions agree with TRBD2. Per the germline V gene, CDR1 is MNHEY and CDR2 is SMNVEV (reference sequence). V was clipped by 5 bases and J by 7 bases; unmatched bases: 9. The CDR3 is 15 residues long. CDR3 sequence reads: CASSPRAGGPNEQFF. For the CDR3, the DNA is TGTGCCAGCAGTCCCAGAGCGGGAGGCCCGAATGAGCAGTTCTTC.

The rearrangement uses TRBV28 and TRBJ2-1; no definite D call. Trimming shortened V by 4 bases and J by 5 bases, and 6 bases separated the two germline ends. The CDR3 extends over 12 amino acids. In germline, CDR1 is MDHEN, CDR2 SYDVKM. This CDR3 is CASSYSDNEQFF. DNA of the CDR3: TGTGCCAGCAGTTACAGTGACAATGAGCAGTTCTTC. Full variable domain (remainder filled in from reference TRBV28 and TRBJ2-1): DVKVTQSSRYLVKRTGEKVFLECVQDMDHENMFWYRQDPGLGLRLIYFSYDVKMKEKGDIPEGYSVSREKKERFSLILESASTNQTSMYLCASSYSDNEQFFGPGTRLTVL.

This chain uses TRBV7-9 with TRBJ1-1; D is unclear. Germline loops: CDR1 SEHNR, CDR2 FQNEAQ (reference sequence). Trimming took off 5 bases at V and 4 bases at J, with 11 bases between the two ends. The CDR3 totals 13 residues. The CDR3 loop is CASSPPGTTEAFF. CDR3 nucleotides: TGTGCCAGCAGCCCACCAGGAACCACTGAAGCTTTCTTT.

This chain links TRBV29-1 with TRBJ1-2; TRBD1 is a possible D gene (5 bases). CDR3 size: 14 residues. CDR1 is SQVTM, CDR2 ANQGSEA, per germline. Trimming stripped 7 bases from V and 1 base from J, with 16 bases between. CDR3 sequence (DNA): TGCAGCGCCCGGGACGGATTCTTTAACTATGGCTACACCTTC. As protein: CSARDGFFNYGYTF.

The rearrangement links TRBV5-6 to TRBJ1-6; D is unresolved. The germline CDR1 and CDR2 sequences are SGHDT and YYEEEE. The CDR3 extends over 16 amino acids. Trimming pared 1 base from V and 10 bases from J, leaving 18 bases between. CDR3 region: CASSLSWRVGGSPLHF. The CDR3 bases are TGTGCCAGCAGCTTGAGTTGGAGGGTCGGAGGATCACCCCTCCACTTT.